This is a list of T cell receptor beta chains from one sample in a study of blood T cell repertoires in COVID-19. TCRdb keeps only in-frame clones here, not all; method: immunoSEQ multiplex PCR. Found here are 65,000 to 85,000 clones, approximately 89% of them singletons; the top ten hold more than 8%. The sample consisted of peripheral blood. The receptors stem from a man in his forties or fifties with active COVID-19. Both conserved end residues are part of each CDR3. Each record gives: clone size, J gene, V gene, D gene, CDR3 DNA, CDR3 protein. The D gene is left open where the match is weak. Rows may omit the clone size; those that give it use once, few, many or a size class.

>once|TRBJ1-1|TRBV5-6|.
TGTGCCAGCAGTAAATATGCGCCGAACACTGAAGCTTTCTTT
CASSKYAPNTEAFF
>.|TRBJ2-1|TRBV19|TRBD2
TGTGCCAGTAGTAGTAGCGGGGGGCCCTACAATGAGCAGTTCTTC
CASSSSGGPYNEQFF
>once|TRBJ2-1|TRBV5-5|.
TGTGCCAGCAGCTCCGGGACTGCCTCCTACAATGAGCAGTTCTTC
CASSSGTASYNEQFF
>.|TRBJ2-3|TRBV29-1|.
TGCAGCGTTGAACTGAGCACAGATACGCAGTATTTT
CSVELSTDTQYF
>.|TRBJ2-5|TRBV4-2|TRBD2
TGTGCCAGCAGCCCTAATTCAGCGGGGCAAGAGACCCAGTACTTC
CASSPNSAGQETQYF
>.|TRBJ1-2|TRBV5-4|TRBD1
TGTGCCAGCGGTTTAGAACAGGGGGCGCAGGGCTACACCTTC
CASGLEQGAQGYTF
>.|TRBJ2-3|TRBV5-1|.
TGCGCCAGCAGCGCCCGTCGGGGAGATACGCAGTATTTT
CASSARRGDTQYF
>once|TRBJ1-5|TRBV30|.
TGTGCCTGGAGCCTACAGGGAAATCAGCCCCAGCATTTT
CAWSLQGNQPQHF
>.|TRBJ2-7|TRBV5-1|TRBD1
TGCGCCAGCAGCTTGGTACAGGGGGCCTACGAGCAGTACTTC
CASSLVQGAYEQYF
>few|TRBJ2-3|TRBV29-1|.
TGCAGCGTGGCCTTGGGGCCCACAGATACGCAGTATTTT
CSVALGPTDTQYF
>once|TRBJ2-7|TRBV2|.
TGTGCCAGCAGTGTCGGGGAATCCTACGAGCAGTACTTC
CASSVGESYEQYF
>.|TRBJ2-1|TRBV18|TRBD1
TGTGCCAGCTCACCCGGGACAGGGGTTTTAGGGGAGCAGTTCTTC
CASSPGTGVLGEQFF
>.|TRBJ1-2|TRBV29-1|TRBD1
TGCAGCGCGGGGACAGGGGTGGTATATGGCTACACCTTC
CSAGTGVVYGYTF
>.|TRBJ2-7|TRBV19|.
TGTGCCAGTAGTATAGACGAGGGAAGGACCGAGCAGTACTTC
CASSIDEGRTEQYF
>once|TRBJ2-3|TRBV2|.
TGTGCCAGCAGTAAACTGGGCACAGATACGCAGTATTTT
CASSKLGTDTQYF
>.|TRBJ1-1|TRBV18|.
TGTGCCAGCTCACCACCCGTTCTGAACACTGAAGCTTTCTTT
CASSPPVLNTEAFF
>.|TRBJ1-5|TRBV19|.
TGTGCCAGTAGTATCGGAGGGTATAGCAATCAGCCCCAGCATTTT
CASSIGGYSNQPQHF
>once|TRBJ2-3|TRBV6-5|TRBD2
TGTGCCAGCAGTTATTTTAGCGGGGGGGACACAGATACGCAGTATTTT
CASSYFSGGDTDTQYF